A single sample is the source of the 27 T cell receptor beta chains below, sequenced in a study of cytomegalovirus exposure and HLA in healthy donors. PCR involved 60 Vbeta and 13 Jbeta primers. The data were produced by immunoSEQ multiplex PCR, yet TCRdb's version contains in-frame clones alone and is incomplete. The repertoire holds a few hundred thousand clones, with 92% as singletons. What was sequenced was PBMCs. Source of these receptors: a girl aged 2-10 years in good health and CMV-seronegative.

The CDR3 DNA follows: TGCAGCGTTTCTGTAAACACTGAAGCTTTCTTT. As protein: CSVSVNTEAFF. This chain links TRBV29-1 with TRBJ1-1; the D is unclear. The CDR3 totals 11 residues. Germline V gene lookup returns CDR1 SQVTM and CDR2 ANQGSEA. Trimming took off 5 bases at V and 2 bases at J, with 6 bases between the two ends.

In regard to this clone: The germline gene is not matched at one end of the junction; a read error may be the cause. This chain links TRBV18 with TRBJ1-1; D is unresolved. The CDR3 covers 14 residues. Per germline, CDR1 KGHSH and CDR2 LQKENI. In DNA form, the CDR3 reads TGTGCCGGCTCACCACTGCCGGGTTTCACTGAAGCTTTCTTT. Amino acids: CAGSPLPGFTEAFF.

The gene calls are TRBV6-5 and TRBJ2-1; TRBD2 is a possible D gene (6 bases). CDR3 length: 14 residues. The germline CDR1 and CDR2 sequences are MNHEY and SVGAGI. V was clipped by 6 bases and J by 5 bases, with 14 bases between them. This chain's CDR3 is CASSRLGSDNEQFF. CDR3 nucleotide sequence: TGTGCCAGCAGCCGACTAGGCAGTGACAATGAGCAGTTCTTC.

The rearrangement joins TRBV14 to TRBJ2-7; possible D gene TRBD2, 6 bases. V dropped 4 bases and J dropped 0 bases, with 16 bases sitting between them. Germline CDR1 reads SGHDN; CDR2 reads FVKESK. CDR3 length: 16 residues. The CDR3 sequence: CASSPPGRGPSYEQYF. As DNA, the CDR3 is TGTGCCAGCAGCCCGCCTGGGCGGGGCCCCTCCTACGAGCAGTACTTC.

The count of this clone is one. The chain combines TRBV6-1 with TRBJ2-7; TRBD1 is a possible D gene (5 bases). The germline V gene has CDR1 MNHNS and CDR2 SASEGT. The CDR3 is 14 residues long. The ends were cut back, 3 bases at V and 0 bases at J, with 9 bases in the middle. The CDR3 DNA is TGTGCCAGCAGTGACGGCCAGGGCTCCTACGAGCAGTACTTC. This translates into CASSDGQGSYEQYF.

V is TRBV6-6 and J is TRBJ2-3; no definite D call. The germline V gene has CDR1 MNHNY and CDR2 SVGAGI (reference sequence). The CDR3 has 11 residues. V shed 4 bases and J shed 4 bases, with 3 bases lying between them. The CDR3 region has the DNA TGTGCCAGCAGTTCATCAGATACGCAGTATTTT. This encodes CASSSSDTQYF.

V usage is TRBV5-1 and J usage is TRBJ2-5; the D gene is possibly TRBD2 (5 bases). The end of the DNA aligns better with TRBJ2-7, so the J call may be wrong. The CDR3 covers 18 residues. CDR1 and CDR2 (germline): SGHRS, YFSETQ. The CDR3 here is CASSLWLSDPANLYEQYF. The DNA for the CDR3 is TGCGCCAGCAGCTTGTGGCTTAGCGACCCCGCTAACCTATACGAGCAGTACTTC.

Here the CDR3 reads CASTAFFLAGYNEQFF. CDR3 nucleotides: TGTGCCAGCACCGCCTTTTTCCTAGCGGGTTACAATGAGCAGTTCTTC. J is TRBJ2-1 and V is TRBV5-6; 8 bases agree with TRBD2. The CDR3 has 16 amino acids. Per germline, CDR1 SGHDT and CDR2 YYEEEE. The V segment lost 6 bases and the J segment 4 bases; nucleotides outside the gene matches: 12.

This chain joins TRBV30 and TRBJ2-7; 7 nucleotides line up with TRBD1. This CDR3 has 18 amino acids. The junction had 16 bases not matched to a gene; V was cut back by 2 bases and J by 0 bases. Germline CDR1 reads GTSNPN; CDR2 reads SVGIG (reference sequence). This CDR3 reads CAWSRRQGERIGSYEQYF. CDR3 DNA sequence: TGTGCCTGGAGTAGGAGACAGGGAGAAAGAATAGGCTCCTACGAGCAGTACTTC.

This clone was counted ten times or more. The chain joins TRBV4-2 to TRBJ1-1; D gene uncertain. V was clipped by 0 bases and J by 0 bases, with 11 bases between them. There are 16 residues in the CDR3. Germline CDR1 and CDR2: LGHNA and YNFKEQ. For the CDR3, the DNA is TGTGCCAGCAGCCAAGAAAGCGTTCGGGTGAACACTGAAGCTTTCTTT. Encoded protein: CASSQESVRVNTEAFF.

This chain joins TRBV4-1 and TRBJ2-3; TRBD1 matches 9 bases. The CDR3 has 17 residues. Per germline, CDR1 MGHRA and CDR2 YSYEKL. Trimming cost V 4 bases and J 5 bases; bases outside gene matches: 13. The CDR3 spells CASSPAIGQGSKDTQYF. CDR3 coding DNA: TGCGCCAGCAGCCCCGCTATAGGACAGGGGTCGAAAGATACGCAGTATTTT.

V and J are TRBV6-1 and TRBJ2-7; TRBD1 agrees at 9 bases. Germline CDR1 reads MNHNS; CDR2 reads SASEGT. After removal of 6 bases from V and 4 bases from J, the junction contained 4 bases not matched to a gene. The CDR3 is 13 amino acids. The CDR3 reads CASSSDRGYEQYF. The CDR3 DNA reads TGTGCCAGCAGCTCGGACAGGGGTTACGAGCAGTACTTC.

This chain uses TRBV27 with TRBJ2-7; D not resolved. Looked up from germline, CDR1 is MNHEY and CDR2 is SMNVEV (reference sequence). The CDR3 loop spans 15 amino acids. V gave up 10 bases and J gave up 0 bases, with 19 bases separating them. DNA of the CDR3: TGTGCCACCCGGTATGGTAACCGAGTCTCCTACGAGCAGTACTTC. It is translated as CATRYGNRVSYEQYF.

Concerning this clone: Other DNA sequences in this specimen translate into the identical CDR3. This sequence joins TRBV5-6 and TRBJ1-5, with D hard to call. V was shortened by 2 bases and J by 4 bases, with 4 bases between the two germline ends. This CDR3 is 12 amino acids long. The germline V gene encodes CDR1 SGHDT and CDR2 YYEEEE. DNA for the CDR3: TGTGCCAGCAGCTTATCAAATCAGCCCCAGCATTTT. It yields the protein CASSLSNQPQHF. Full variable domain (outside the CDR3, taken from reference TRBV5-6 and TRBJ1-5): DAGVTQSPTHLIKTRGQQVTLRCSPKSGHDTVSWYQQALGQGPQFIFQYYEEEERQRGNFPDRFSGHQFPNYSSELNVNALLLGDSALYLCASSLSNQPQHFGDGTRLSIL.

The J gene is TRBJ1-2, the V gene TRBV5-1; D perhaps matches TRBD1 (6 bases). Germline V lookup: CDR1 SGHRS, CDR2 YFSETQ. Trimming took off 0 bases at V and 6 bases at J, with 9 bases between the two ends. This CDR3 comprises 13 residues. The CDR3 DNA reads as TGCGCCAGCAGCTTGGAGACAGGCAATGGCTACACCTTC. Translating gives CASSLETGNGYTF.

The V call is TRBV5-6, the J call TRBJ1-2; 7 bases fit TRBD1. J gave up 2 bases and V 4 bases, and 5 bases lay outside the gene matches. The CDR3 runs to 14 residues. Germline V lookup: CDR1 SGHDT, CDR2 YYEEEE. The CDR3: CASSPGQVNYGYTF. The CDR3 coding sequence is TGTGCCAGCAGCCCCGGACAGGTGAACTATGGCTACACCTTC.

V gene TRBV5-1 combines with J gene TRBJ2-7, with 10 nucleotides matching TRBD1. The ends lost 4 bases at V and 2 bases at J; junction bases unmatched: 6. The CDR3 length is 15 residues. Germline loops: CDR1 SGHRS, CDR2 YFSETQ. CDR3 residues: CASSPEGTGAYEQYF. The CDR3 nucleotides are TGCGCCAGCAGCCCGGAAGGGACAGGGGCCTACGAGCAGTACTTC.

The sample holds one count of this clone. The V gene is TRBV6-5, the J gene TRBJ1-6; the D gene is possibly TRBD1 (6 bases). Trimming shortened V by 7 bases and J by 14 bases, and 18 bases separated the two germline ends. The germline V gene has CDR1 MNHEY and CDR2 SVGAGI. CDR3 length: 13 amino acids. CDR3 sequence reads: CASKGPGDRALHF. The CDR3 DNA reads TGTGCCAGCAAAGGTCCAGGGGATCGGGCCCTCCACTTT.

The chain joins TRBV27 to TRBJ1-5; tentatively, D is TRBD1 (6 bases). The CDR3 has 12 amino acids. V gave up 6 bases and J gave up 4 bases, with 7 bases separating them. CDR1 is MNHEY, CDR2 SMNVEV, per germline (reference sequence). The CDR3 loop reads CASRTGNQPQHF. Written as DNA, the CDR3 is TGTGCCAGCAGAACAGGGAATCAGCCCCAGCATTTT.

The chain is built from TRBV7-6 and TRBJ2-2; the D is unclear. This CDR3 spans 16 amino acids. CDR1 and CDR2 (germline): SGHVS, FNYEAQ. Trimming took 0 bases from V and 3 from J, leaving 11 bases between them. CDR3 amino acids: CASSLARSLDTGELFF. DNA for the CDR3: TGTGCCAGCAGCTTAGCCAGGTCTCTTGACACCGGGGAGCTGTTTTTT.

This clone was picked up one time. The chain carries TRBV19 and TRBJ1-5, with a weak D call TRBD1 (6 bases). The CDR3 spans 15 residues. V was pared by 6 bases and J by 4 bases, with 16 bases between. The germline CDR1 and CDR2 sequences are LNHDA and SQIVND (reference sequence). The CDR3 sequence is CASSQGREPNQPQHF. CDR3 DNA sequence: TGTGCCAGTAGCCAGGGGAGAGAGCCTAATCAGCCCCAGCATTTT.

This clone was picked up a small number of times. CDR3 in amino acids: CASSVGVAGLYQETQYF. Written as DNA, the CDR3 is TGTGCCAGCAGCGTAGGAGTAGCGGGGCTGTACCAAGAGACCCAGTACTTC. This chain connects TRBV9 to TRBJ2-5; 8 positions match TRBD2. The V and J ends lost 0 bases and 0 bases, in that order; junction bases with no gene match: 7. CDR1 is SGDLS and CDR2 is YYNGEE in the germline V gene. The CDR3 runs to 17 residues.

This chain connects TRBV15 to TRBJ1-4; 8 nucleotides line up with TRBD1. Trimming removed 3 bases from V and 8 bases from J; junction bases left unmatched: 5. CDR1 is LNHNV, CDR2 YYDKDF, per germline (reference sequence). CDR3 size: 14 residues. The CDR3 coding sequence is TGTGCCACCAGCAGGGGACAGGTCGGCGAAAAACTGTTTTTT. It specifies CATSRGQVGEKLFF.

CDR3 loop: CASSEAAGARGYTF. The DNA of the CDR3 is TGTGCCAGCAGTGAAGCCGCGGGGGCTAGGGGCTACACCTTC. The V and J genes are TRBV2 and TRBJ1-2; D may be TRBD1 (6 bases). The CDR3 sequence is 14 residues long. CDR1 and CDR2 from the germline V gene are SNHLY and FYNNEI. V lost 0 bases and J lost 8, with 13 bases in between.

The gene calls are TRBV7-8 and TRBJ2-7, with 7 positions matching TRBD1. The CDR3 length is 12 residues. J was trimmed by 1 base and V by 9 bases; bases with no gene match: 3. Germline CDR1 and CDR2: SGHVS and FQNEAQ. CDR3 sequence (DNA): TGTGCCAGTGCCAGGGGGTCCTACGAGCAGTACTTC. Translating gives CASARGSYEQYF.

The genes are TRBV28 and TRBJ2-7; D is possibly TRBD1 (5 bases). Germline V gene data show CDR1 as MDHEN and CDR2 as SYDVKM. With 4 bases removed from V and 5 bases from J, the gap between germline ends came to 12 bases. The CDR3 consists of 13 residues. CDR3 amino acids: CASSWQGAHEQYF. The DNA of the CDR3 is TGTGCCAGCAGTTGGCAAGGGGCCCACGAGCAGTACTTC.

The chain is built from TRBV19 and TRBJ1-1, with TRBD1 as a possible D gene (6 bases). The CDR3 runs to 14 residues. Germline CDR1 reads LNHDA; CDR2 reads SQIVND (reference sequence). V lost 6 bases and J 0 bases, leaving 11 bases between the germline ends. CDR3 in amino acids: CASRTRGLNTEAFF. CDR3 bases: TGTGCCAGTAGAACCAGGGGCTTGAACACTGAAGCTTTCTTT. The entire variable domain, with the rest obtained from reference TRBV19 and TRBJ1-1, is as follows: DGGITQSPKYLFRKEGQNVTLSCEQNLNHDAMYWYRQDPGQGLRLIYYSQIVNDFQKGDIAEGYSVSREKKESFPLTVTSAQKNPTAFYLCASRTRGLNTEAFFGQGTRLTVV.